Listed here are 23 T cell receptor beta chains from one sample, sequenced in a study of blood T cell repertoires in COVID-19. Produced via immunoSEQ multiplex PCR; TCRdb's table is partial and in-frame only. Of some 150,000 clones listed, approximately 87% are singletons. Specimen: peripheral blood. The receptors were sampled from a woman aged 60-75 years with COVID-19, enrolled during active disease.

The rearrangement joins TRBV7-6 to TRBJ1-3; D is uncertain. V was clipped by 5 bases and J by 0 bases, with 5 bases between them. CDR1 is SGHVS and CDR2 is FNYEAQ in the germline V gene. This CDR3 has 13 amino acids. The CDR3 nucleotides read TGTGCCAGCAGCCCGTACTCTGGAAACACCATATATTTT. Translated: CASSPYSGNTIYF.

The chain has TRBV19 and TRBJ2-1; 11 bases line up with TRBD2. Trimming at V came to 7 bases and at J to 7 bases, leaving 15 bases not matched to a gene. Germline V gene data show CDR1 as LNHDA and CDR2 as SQIVND (reference sequence). This CDR3 has 17 residues. The CDR3 DNA follows: TGTGCCAGTAAAGCCTTAGCGGGAGGGAATAGTTTTAATGAGCAGTTCTTC. This sequence encodes CASKALAGGNSFNEQFF.

The chain uses TRBV28 and TRBJ1-2; TRBD1 matches 8 bases. Germline CDR1 and CDR2: MDHEN and SYDVKM. The CDR3 has 15 residues. J lost 4 bases, V lost 3 bases, and 7 bases had no gene match. DNA for the CDR3: TGTGCCAGCAGTTTCACAGGGGGGTATTTCTATGGCTACACCTTC. It specifies CASSFTGGYFYGYTF.

The rearrangement links TRBV7-6 to TRBJ1-5, with D perhaps matching TRBD1 (5 bases). Germline V gives CDR1 SGHVS, CDR2 FNYEAQ. V was shortened by 4 bases and J by 2 bases, with 12 bases between the two germline ends. This CDR3 contains 15 residues. This CDR3 reads CASSSGGDGNQPQHF. CDR3 coding DNA: TGTGCCAGCAGCTCCGGCGGGGACGGCAATCAGCCCCAGCATTTT.

The chain carries TRBV4-3 and TRBJ2-3, with D unresolved. The germline V gene has CDR1 LGHNA and CDR2 YSLEER. Deletions cut 0 bases from V and 2 bases from J, with 12 bases between. The CDR3 covers 16 residues. Here the CDR3 DNA reads TGCGCCAGCAGCCAAGATCGGTCAGTAGCCACAGATACGCAGTATTTT. It specifies CASSQDRSVATDTQYF.

CDR3 DNA sequence: TGTGCCAGCAGCAGGCAGGTCGAGCAGTTCTTC. Its protein is CASSRQVEQFF. The chain joins TRBV3-1 (or the pseudogene TRBV3-2) to TRBJ2-1; D remains ambiguous. Germline lookup yields CDR1 LGHDT and CDR2 YNNKEL (reference sequence). This CDR3 region has 11 residues. V dropped 5 bases and J dropped 10 bases, with 9 bases sitting between them.

Written as DNA, the CDR3 is TGTGCCAGCAGCGTAGCACAGGGACATAATGAAAAACTGTTTTTT. Protein: CASSVAQGHNEKLFF. The rearrangement uses TRBV9 and TRBJ1-4; D possibly corresponds to TRBD1 (6 bases). CDR3 length: 15 amino acids. From germline, CDR1 is SGDLS and CDR2 YYNGEE. V shed 0 bases and J shed 4 bases, with 10 bases lying between them.

This chain connects TRBV6-2 or TRBV6-3 to TRBJ1-1; D is uncertain. This CDR3 spans 16 amino acids. V lost 4 bases to trimming and J lost 5 bases, with 20 bases between them. Germline V CDR1 and CDR2: MNHEY, SVGEGT. The CDR3 here is CASSWRQDPAWTEAFF. The CDR3 DNA is TGTGCCAGCAGTTGGCGACAAGACCCCGCCTGGACTGAAGCTTTCTTT.

This chain joins TRBV7-8 and TRBJ2-3, with 13 bases matching TRBD2. The CDR3 consists of 16 residues. CDR1 is SGHVS and CDR2 is FQNEAQ in the germline V gene. V shed 3 bases, J shed 2 bases, and the junction held 2 bases outside the gene matches. CDR3 sequence: CASSLGTSGTTDTQYF. DNA for the CDR3: TGTGCCAGCAGCTTGGGGACTAGCGGGACCACAGATACGCAGTATTTT. Full variable domain (remainder filled in from reference TRBV7-8 and TRBJ2-3): GAGVSQSPRYKVAKRGQDVALRCDPISGHVSLFWYQQALGQGPEFLTYFQNEAQLDKSGLPSDRFFAERPEGSVSTLKIQRTQQEDSAVYLCASSLGTSGTTDTQYFGPGTRLTVL.

The J gene is TRBJ2-6, the V gene TRBV7-2, with TRBD2 matching over 12 bases. CDR1 is SGHTA and CDR2 is FQGNSA in the germline V gene. The CDR3 runs 19 residues. Trimming took 5 bases from V and 0 from J; bases not matched to a gene: 8. The CDR3 reads CASSPVGLAGSSGANVLTF. The DNA of the CDR3 is TGTGCCAGCAGCCCTGTCGGACTAGCGGGAAGCTCTGGGGCCAACGTCCTGACTTTC.

The CDR3 protein is CATSRERGGSYEQYF. The CDR3 DNA is TGTGCCACCAGCAGAGAAAGGGGGGGCTCCTACGAGCAGTACTTC. This chain uses TRBV15 with TRBJ2-7; tentatively, D is TRBD2 (7 bases). The CDR3 runs 15 residues. Trimming stripped 0 bases from V and 0 bases from J, with 9 bases between. Germline CDR1 and CDR2: LNHNV and YYDKDF (reference sequence).

The chain carries TRBV12-5 and TRBJ2-7; 10 bases are shared with TRBD2. The germline V gene has CDR1 LGHNT and CDR2 FRNRAP. The CDR3 contains 17 residues. V was pared by 1 base and J by 7 bases, with 13 bases of the junction left unmatched. CDR3 residues: CASGLAKLAGDLYEQYF. The CDR3 DNA sequence: TGTGCTAGTGGTTTGGCTAAGCTAGCGGGAGATCTGTATGAGCAGTACTTC.

This clone is a singleton in its sample. The genes are TRBV18 and TRBJ1-5; D gene ambiguous. The CDR3 runs to 14 residues. V was clipped by 2 bases and J by 3 bases, with 8 bases between them. CDR1 KGHSH and CDR2 LQKENI come from the germline V gene. CDR3 sequence: CASSPWPLNQPQHF. As DNA, the CDR3 is TGTGCCAGCTCACCATGGCCCCTCAATCAGCCCCAGCATTTT.

V is TRBV14 and J is TRBJ2-7, with TRBD1 matching over 9 bases. J gave up 5 bases and V 4 bases, and 3 bases lay outside the gene matches. Germline assignment: CDR1 SGHDN and CDR2 FVKESK. The CDR3 is 13 residues long. In DNA form, the CDR3 reads TGTGCCAGCAGCCGGGACAGGGTCAACGAGCAGTACTTC. Translated: CASSRDRVNEQYF. Full variable domain (outside the CDR3, taken from reference TRBV14 and TRBJ2-7): EAGVTQFPSHSVIEKGQTVTLRCDPISGHDNLYWYRRVMGKEIKFLLHFVKESKQDESGMPNNRFLAERTGGTYSTLKVQPAELEDSGVYFCASSRDRVNEQYFGPGTRLTVT.

This clone was observed a single time. This chain links TRBV7-3 with TRBJ2-7, with D perhaps matching TRBD1 (6 bases). Trimming pared 3 bases from V and 0 bases from J, leaving 12 bases between. Looked up from germline, CDR1 is SGHTA and CDR2 is FQGTGA. The CDR3 length is 15 residues. CDR3 protein: CASSFNRAYSYEQYF. In DNA form, the CDR3 reads TGTGCCAGCAGCTTTAACAGGGCGTACTCCTACGAGCAGTACTTC.

The chain recombines TRBV12-3 or TRBV12-4 with TRBJ2-3, with 10 bases that match TRBD1. The V segment lost 5 bases and the J segment 13 bases; nucleotides outside the gene matches: 6. The CDR3 covers 12 residues. In DNA, the CDR3 is TGTGCCAGCAGTATCGGACAGGGGGGAAAGTATTTT. It specifies CASSIGQGGKYF.

This chain links TRBV29-1 with TRBJ2-7; possible D gene TRBD2, 6 bases. The CDR3 contains 15 residues. V was shortened by 4 bases and J by 0 bases, with 16 bases between the two germline ends. The germline V gene has CDR1 SQVTM and CDR2 ANQGSEA. CDR3 bases: TGCAGCGTTGTATCGGGGAGGCTCAGCTCCTACGAGCAGTACTTC. Amino acid sequence: CSVVSGRLSSYEQYF.

The V call is TRBV2, the J call TRBJ1-4; no definite D call. The CDR3 length is 15 residues. CDR1 and CDR2 from the germline V gene are SNHLY and FYNNEI. The V gene lost 3 bases and the J gene lost 6 bases, with 14 bases spanning the gap. CDR3 sequence (DNA): TGTGCCAGCAGTGAGAATAACGGGTTGGATGAAAAACTGTTTTTT. Protein product: CASSENNGLDEKLFF.

The gene calls are TRBV5-1 and TRBJ1-2, with D possibly TRBD1 on 5 matching bases. The length of the CDR3 is 13 residues. The ends were cut back, 2 bases at V and 5 bases at J, with 10 bases in the middle. The germline V gene encodes CDR1 SGHRS and CDR2 YFSETQ. The CDR3 region is CASSFTGDYGYTF. The CDR3 coding sequence is TGCGCCAGCAGCTTTACAGGAGATTATGGCTACACCTTC.

The chain uses TRBV5-6 and TRBJ1-2; TRBD1 aligns across 9 bases. Germline lookup yields CDR1 SGHDT and CDR2 YYEEEE. V dropped 7 bases and J dropped 5; count of bases not matched to a gene: 6. This CDR3 has 13 residues. The CDR3 DNA reads TGTGCCAGCCGACAGGGGGAGCTATATGGCTACACCTTC. Protein product: CASRQGELYGYTF.

V is TRBV9 and J is TRBJ1-5; D remains ambiguous. The CDR3 has 14 residues. Germline-derived CDR1 and CDR2 are SGDLS and YYNGEE. Trimming pared 3 bases from V and 0 bases from J, leaving 7 bases between. The CDR3 DNA follows: TGTGCCAGCAGCGCCTCCAGTAGCAATCAGCCCCAGCATTTT. Translating it yields CASSASSSNQPQHF.

The chain employs TRBV25-1 and TRBJ1-2; D not resolved. Germline lookup yields CDR1 MGHDK and CDR2 SYGVNS. The length of the CDR3 is 12 residues. Between the trimmed V and J ends, which lost 8 bases and 8 bases, there was a span of 15 bases. CDR3 sequence: CASSLGEVGYTF. The CDR3, as DNA: TGTGCCAGCTCTTTGGGAGAGGTGGGCTACACCTTC.

The J gene is TRBJ2-7, the V gene TRBV27, with 13 bases aligning to TRBD2. The CDR3 runs to 15 residues. Germline values: CDR1 MNHEY, CDR2 SMNVEV (reference sequence). J gave up 3 bases and V 5 bases, and 4 bases lay outside the gene matches. Here the CDR3 reads CASSMGLAGIYEQYF. The CDR3 nucleotides read TGTGCCAGCAGTATGGGACTAGCGGGAATCTACGAGCAGTACTTC.